This T cell receptor (beta chain) was obtained from a study of Graves' ophthalmopathy and Graves' hyperthyroidism. Study details: Ophthalmopathy absent within 18 months of follow-up marked hyperthyroidism as stable. Overall study findings and caveats: For predicting ophthalmopathy progression, the model had 70.59% sensitivity and approximately 72% specificity. Discriminating ophthalmopathy from stable hyperthyroidism, a 13-signature model attained a sensitivity of about 90% and a specificity of approximately 77%. Most thyroid clonotypes with frequency above 0.001 were detected in blood too.

The CDR3 totals 13 residues. The ends lost 7 bases at V and 8 bases at J; junction bases unmatched: 10. Germline V gene data show CDR1 as LNHDA and CDR2 as SQIVND (reference sequence). A note on this clonotype: Its antigen remains unidentified.

Using RNA transcripts, the TCR beta CDR3 regions were amplified. RT-PCR in the first round used HTBI primers; a second-round multiplex PCR followed. A single record per CDR3 protein comes from TCRdb applying MiXCR to the multiplex PCR reads. The sample lists around 590,000 distinct CDR3 sequences, less than 45% seen once, with roughly 4.5% in the top ten. This chain links TRBV19 with TRBJ1-1, with 7 positions matching TRBD1. This TCR was sampled from an adult man with Graves' hyperthyroidism. Sample: peripheral blood or thyroid tissue (not recorded which). CDR3 DNA sequence: TGTGCCAGTAACCTCCAGGGGGGCGAGGAAGCTTTCTTT. It translates to CASNLQGGEEAFF. Combining the CDR3 with reference TRBV19 and TRBJ1-1 gives the whole variable domain DGGITQSPKYLFRKEGQNVTLSCEQNLNHDAMYWYRQDPGQGLRLIYYSQIVNDFQKGDIAEGYSVSREKKESFPLTVTSAQKNPTAFYLCASNLQGGEEAFFGQGTRLTVV.